Listed here are 28 T cell receptor beta chains from one sample, sequenced in a study of cytomegalovirus exposure and HLA in healthy donors. Vbeta (60) and Jbeta (13) primers were used in the PCR. The data were produced by immunoSEQ multiplex PCR, yet TCRdb's version contains in-frame clones alone and is incomplete. The profile shows over 100,000 clones, roughly 80% of them singletons. The sequencing input was PBMCs. The receptors shown here come from a man between 25 and 39 years old in good health and CMV-seropositive.

The J gene is TRBJ2-2, the V gene TRBV5-1; the D is unclear. Trimming took off 0 bases at V and 1 base at J, with 4 bases between the two ends. This CDR3 contains 14 residues. The V gene's germline CDR1 is SGHRS and CDR2 YFSETQ. The CDR3 region is CASSLAMNTGELFF. The CDR3 nucleotides read TGCGCCAGCAGCTTGGCCATGAACACCGGGGAGCTGTTTTTT.

The chain uses TRBV25-1 and TRBJ1-3, with 7 bases fitting TRBD1. Germline V gene lookup returns CDR1 MGHDK and CDR2 SYGVNS. This CDR3 comprises 13 residues. The V segment lost 8 bases and the J segment 3 bases; nucleotides outside the gene matches: 4. The CDR3 loop reads CASGQVIGNTIYF. The CDR3 nucleotides are TGTGCCAGCGGACAGGTGATTGGAAACACCATATATTTT.

The CDR3 loop is CASSGLDITDTQYF. DNA of the CDR3: TGTGCCAGCAGTGGATTAGACATCACAGATACGCAGTATTTT. The J gene is TRBJ2-3, the V gene TRBV2; D not certain. Germline CDR1 SNHLY, CDR2 FYNNEI. The CDR3 has 14 amino acids. V gave up 4 bases and J gave up 2 bases, with 10 bases separating them. Complete variable domain (other parts from reference TRBV2 and TRBJ2-3): EPEVTQTPSHQVTQMGQEVILRCVPISNHLYFYWYRQILGQKVEFLVSFYNNEISEKSEIFDDQFSVERPDGSNFTLKIRSTKLEDSAMYFCASSGLDITDTQYFGPGTRLTVL.

This chain links TRBV6-1 with TRBJ2-2; perhaps TRBD2 as D (7 bases). The CDR3 has 15 amino acids. Trimming removed 6 bases at V and 3 bases at J, with 14 bases between. Germline CDR1 MNHNS, CDR2 SASEGT. CDR3 sequence: CASSEGGPYTGELFF. The CDR3 bases are TGTGCCAGCAGCGAGGGGGGGCCCTACACCGGGGAGCTGTTTTTT.

The chain employs TRBV6-5 and TRBJ2-1; 7 nucleotides align to TRBD2. Germline V lookup: CDR1 MNHEY, CDR2 SVGAGI. Trimming removed 2 bases from V and 8 bases from J; junction bases left unmatched: 3. The CDR3 covers 13 residues. CDR3 coding DNA: TGTGCCAGCAGTTACACTACTAGCGATGAGCAGTTCTTC. Amino acid sequence: CASSYTTSDEQFF.

The chain couples TRBV6-6 to TRBJ1-4, with D uncertain. Germline lookup yields CDR1 MNHNY and CDR2 SVGAGI (reference sequence). V gave up 1 base and J gave up 5 bases, with 8 bases separating them. The length of the CDR3 is 14 residues. The CDR3 is CASSYYGQNEKLFF. Here the CDR3 DNA reads TGTGCCAGCAGTTACTATGGGCAAAATGAAAAACTGTTTTTT.

This chain uses TRBV18 with TRBJ2-1, with 8 bases matching TRBD2. The CDR3 is 15 amino acids. V gave up 0 bases and J gave up 8 bases; unmatched junction bases: 6. Germline lookup yields CDR1 KGHSH and CDR2 LQKENI. For the CDR3, the DNA is TGTGCCAGCTCACCACCGAGCGGGAGAAGGGATGAGCAGTTCTTC. Translating gives CASSPPSGRRDEQFF.

The CDR3 is CASSYRAEAFF. The CDR3 DNA is TGCGCCAGCAGCTACAGGGCTGAAGCTTTCTTT. The chain combines TRBV4-1 with TRBJ1-1, with D tentatively TRBD1 (6 bases). This CDR3 is built from 11 residues. Deletions cut 5 bases from V and 6 bases from J, with 7 bases between. In germline, CDR1 is MGHRA, CDR2 YSYEKL.

The rearrangement joins TRBV19 to TRBJ2-1, with 12 nucleotides matching TRBD2. CDR3 length: 15 residues. V was pared by 5 bases and J by 8 bases, with 7 bases of the junction left unmatched. From germline, CDR1 is LNHDA and CDR2 SQIVND (reference sequence). CDR3 sequence (DNA): TGTGCCAGTAGTTTGACTAGCGGGGGATCCTATGAGCAGTTCTTC. This encodes CASSLTSGGSYEQFF.

The V call is TRBV10-1, the J call TRBJ1-5, with TRBD1 matching over 9 bases. This CDR3 spans 14 amino acids. Germline CDR1 reads WNHNN; CDR2 reads SYGVQD (reference sequence). Losses at the gene ends were 8 bases for V and 4 bases for J; bases not matched to a gene: 6. CDR3 protein: CASSSGTGNQPQHF. The CDR3 nucleotides read TGCGCCAGCTCCTCCGGGACAGGGAATCAGCCCCAGCATTTT.

The chain has TRBV6-1 and TRBJ1-5; TRBD1 might be the D (6 bases). The germline gives CDR1 MNHNS, CDR2 SASEGT. The length of the CDR3 is 13 residues. With 1 base removed from V and 7 bases from J, the gap between germline ends came to 8 bases. The CDR3 DNA reads TGTGCCAGCAGTGAAGGAACAGGGCAGCCCCAGCATTTT. Translation gives CASSEGTGQPQHF.

Details on this clone: Within the sample, other DNA sequences also encode this same CDR3. The V gene is TRBV2, the J gene TRBJ2-7; 9 bases line up with TRBD1. CDR1 is SNHLY, CDR2 FYNNEI, per germline. Trimming at V came to 5 bases and at J to 1 base, leaving 6 bases not matched to a gene. The CDR3 length is 15 residues. CDR3 residues: CASSPGTGKSYEQYF. CDR3 nucleotide sequence: TGTGCCAGCAGTCCTGGGACAGGGAAGTCCTACGAGCAGTACTTC. Together with reference TRBV2 and TRBJ2-7, the CDR3 gives the full variable domain: EPEVTQTPSHQVTQMGQEVILRCVPISNHLYFYWYRQILGQKVEFLVSFYNNEISEKSEIFDDQFSVERPDGSNFTLKIRSTKLEDSAMYFCASSPGTGKSYEQYFGPGTRLTVT.

The chain links TRBV5-1 to TRBJ2-1; 7 nucleotides align to TRBD2. After removal of 2 bases from V and 2 bases from J, the junction contained 7 bases not matched to a gene. CDR3 length: 16 amino acids. Per germline, CDR1 SGHRS and CDR2 YFSETQ. This CDR3 is CASSFPRLAAYNEQFF. In DNA, the CDR3 is TGCGCCAGCAGCTTCCCTCGGCTAGCGGCCTACAATGAGCAGTTCTTC.

The V and J genes are TRBV30 and TRBJ2-5, with TRBD2 matching over 11 bases. The V and J ends lost 2 bases and 5 bases, in that order; junction bases with no gene match: 16. Per germline, CDR1 GTSNPN and CDR2 SVGIG (reference sequence). The CDR3 length is 18 residues. The CDR3 DNA reads as TGTGCCTGGAGTAGGGGGGTGGCTAGCGGGGGGTATCAGGAGACCCAGTACTTC. It translates to CAWSRGVASGGYQETQYF. The whole variable domain, filled in from reference TRBV30 and TRBJ2-5, reads SQTIHQWPATLVQPVGSPLSLECTVEGTSNPNLYWYRQAAGRGLQLLFYSVGIGQISSEVPQNLSASRPQDRQFILSSKKLLLSDSGFYLCAWSRGVASGGYQETQYFGPGTRLLVL.

J is TRBJ1-2 and V is TRBV6-6; 7 nucleotides align to TRBD1. V dropped 7 bases and J dropped 2; count of bases not matched to a gene: 7. CDR1 and CDR2 from the germline V gene are MNHNY and SVGAGI (reference sequence). The CDR3 is 14 amino acids. The CDR3 loop reads CASTSGGGNYGYTF. As DNA, the CDR3 is TGTGCCAGCACCTCGGGAGGGGGCAACTATGGCTACACCTTC.

The J gene is TRBJ2-5, the V gene TRBV19, with D unresolved. CDR3 length: 13 residues. Looked up from germline, CDR1 is LNHDA and CDR2 is SQIVND (reference sequence). Trimming left V 3 bases short and J 7 bases short, with 12 bases between. CDR3 sequence reads: CASSIFQSGTQYF. CDR3 in DNA: TGTGCCAGTAGTATTTTTCAGTCGGGGACCCAGTACTTC. Full variable domain (remainder filled in from reference TRBV19 and TRBJ2-5): DGGITQSPKYLFRKEGQNVTLSCEQNLNHDAMYWYRQDPGQGLRLIYYSQIVNDFQKGDIAEGYSVSREKKESFPLTVTSAQKNPTAFYLCASSIFQSGTQYFGPGTRLLVL.

The V and J genes are TRBV5-6 and TRBJ1-5; D not certain. This CDR3 is 15 amino acids long. CDR1 is SGHDT, CDR2 YYEEEE, per germline. The V end was cut by 4 bases, the J end by 5 bases, with 16 bases between. The CDR3 bases are TGTGCCAGCAGCCGTTGGGGAGGGATGGATCAGCCCCAGCATTTT. The encoded protein is CASSRWGGMDQPQHF.

The chain is built from TRBV5-1 and TRBJ2-1; D is undetermined. Germline loops: CDR1 SGHRS, CDR2 YFSETQ. This CDR3 region has 13 residues. Trimming removed 4 bases from V and 4 bases from J, with 9 bases in between. The CDR3 loop reads CASSPRTYNEQFF. In DNA form, the CDR3 reads TGCGCCAGCAGCCCCCGTACATACAATGAGCAGTTCTTC.

The chain joins TRBV5-4 to TRBJ2-2; TRBD2 matches 8 bases. The CDR3 runs to 15 residues. The germline CDR1 and CDR2 sequences are SGHNT and YYREEE (reference sequence). V was clipped by 4 bases and J by 8 bases; unmatched bases: 10. CDR3 DNA sequence: TGTGCCAGCAGCGCTTCAGCGGGAGTGGTTGGGGAGCTGTTTTTT. Translated: CASSASAGVVGELFF.

The rearrangement uses TRBV5-1 and TRBJ2-1; 11 nucleotides agree with TRBD2. The V segment lost 4 bases and the J segment 5 bases; nucleotides outside the gene matches: 8. The CDR3 length is 16 residues. The germline V gene encodes CDR1 SGHRS and CDR2 YFSETQ. DNA for the CDR3: TGCGCCAGCAGCCCCTTACTAGCGGGGGCAGACAATGAGCAGTTCTTC. It codes for CASSPLLAGADNEQFF.

V and J are TRBV7-9 and TRBJ2-5; the D gene is possibly TRBD2 (7 bases). CDR3 size: 16 residues. V gave up 5 bases and J gave up 5 bases, with 21 bases separating them. The germline gives CDR1 SEHNR, CDR2 FQNEAQ (reference sequence). The CDR3 protein is CASSPVGGATRETQYF. As DNA, the CDR3 is TGTGCCAGCAGCCCCGTGGGGGGGGCCACTAGGGAGACCCAGTACTTC.

The V and J genes are TRBV19 and TRBJ2-5; 12 bases agree with TRBD2. The J segment lost 3 bases and the V segment lost 7 bases, leaving 6 bases of the junction unmatched. CDR3 length: 15 amino acids. Per the germline V gene, CDR1 is LNHDA and CDR2 is SQIVND (reference sequence). In DNA form, the CDR3 reads TGTGCCAGTACCCGGACTAGCGGGGAGGAAGAGACCCAGTACTTC. The encoded protein is CASTRTSGEEETQYF.

The V gene is TRBV5-4, the J gene TRBJ2-6; D is possibly TRBD2 (5 bases). The CDR3 runs to 17 residues. Germline V CDR1 and CDR2: SGHNT, YYREEE (reference sequence). Trimming pared 7 bases from V and 0 bases from J, leaving 17 bases between. The CDR3 here is CASRIGLTNSGANVLTF. The DNA of the CDR3 is TGTGCCAGCCGAATAGGACTGACTAACTCTGGGGCCAACGTCCTGACTTTC.

V gene TRBV10-1 combines with J gene TRBJ2-7; D ambiguous. Germline CDR1 WNHNN, CDR2 SYGVQD (reference sequence). Trimming took 10 bases from V and 4 from J, leaving 17 bases between them. This CDR3 comprises 13 residues. CDR3 nucleotides: TGCGCCACCCAGAGCAGGCATCTATACGAGCAGTACTTC. Translating gives CATQSRHLYEQYF.

The chain combines TRBV25-1 with TRBJ2-3; unclear D gene. Germline V gene data show CDR1 as MGHDK and CDR2 as SYGVNS. The CDR3 is 14 amino acids. Trimming removed 0 bases from V and 6 bases from J, with 10 bases in between. DNA of the CDR3: TGTGCCAGCAGTGAATACCAGTTTGGTGATACGCAGTATTTT. It specifies CASSEYQFGDTQYF.

The chain carries TRBV27 and TRBJ2-7; 9 bases map to TRBD1. Trimming removed 3 bases from V and 3 bases from J; junction bases left unmatched: 6. The CDR3 extends over 15 amino acids. The V gene's germline CDR1 is MNHEY and CDR2 SMNVEV (reference sequence). The CDR3 here is CASSFHGTGSYEQYF. The CDR3 DNA sequence: TGTGCCAGCAGTTTTCACGGGACAGGGAGCTACGAGCAGTACTTC.

The CDR3 loop reads CASSETRKDRDNEKLFF. The CDR3, as DNA: TGTGCCAGCAGTGAAACGCGTAAGGACCGGGATAATGAAAAACTGTTTTTT. J is TRBJ1-4 and V is TRBV25-1; no clear D gene. The CDR3 spans 17 residues. Germline V gene data show CDR1 as MGHDK and CDR2 as SYGVNS. V dropped 2 bases and J dropped 4 bases, with 17 bases sitting between them.

This clone was observed a handful of times. The chain employs TRBV5-1 and TRBJ2-7; maybe TRBD2 (6 bases). The CDR3 runs to 13 residues. Germline CDR1 is SGHRS and CDR2 is YFSETQ. V was clipped by 5 bases and J by 7 bases, with 16 bases between them. As DNA, the CDR3 is TGCGCCAGCAGGGGTCTGGCGGGACGGGAGCAGTACGTC. It yields the protein CASRGLAGREQYV.